A selection of T cell receptor beta chains follows, all from one sample in a study of beta chain features in type 1 diabetes. The assay was immunoSEQ multiplex PCR, and TCRdb's table has in-frame clones only and misses some. Of under 550,000 clones listed, roughly an eighth are singletons. The specimen was naive CD4+ T cells from blood. These receptors were taken from a woman younger than 35 in good health. Both conserved end residues are part of each CDR3. The D gene is left open where the match is weak. Rows may omit the clone size; those that give it use once, few, many or a size class.

D	length	size	V	J	CDR3	DNA
NA	16	few	TRBV4-3	TRBJ1-3	CASSQEPYHSGNTIYF	TGCGCCAGCAGCCAAGAGCCATACCACTCTGGAAACACCATATATTTT
TRBD1	15	few	TRBV5-1	TRBJ1-1	CASSRDSRMNTEAFF	TGCGCCAGCAGCCGGGACAGTAGAATGAACACTGAAGCTTTCTTT
NA	15	few	TRBV5-4	TRBJ1-1	CASSLAVMRNTEAFF	TGTGCCAGCAGCTTGGCCGTAATGAGGAACACTGAAGCTTTCTTT
NA	17	few	TRBV7-8	TRBJ2-5	CASRLGFSSLSRETQYF	TGTGCCAGCAGACTTGGTTTTAGCTCGTTGTCGAGAGAGACCCAGTACTTC
NA	15	NA	TRBV7-6	TRBJ2-2	CASSPWTVNTGELFF	TGTGCCAGCAGCCCTTGGACTGTCAACACCGGGGAGCTGTTTTTT
TRBD2	16	few	TRBV7-2	TRBJ2-1	CASSLFSTSSSNEQFF	TGTGCCAGCAGCTTATTCTCGACTAGCTCCAGTAATGAGCAGTTCTTC
NA	12	few	TRBV29-1	TRBJ1-1	CSVSSRNTEAFF	TGCAGCGTGTCTTCCCGGAACACTGAAGCTTTCTTT
TRBD1	14	NA	TRBV25-1	TRBJ1-4	CASSIPGQGGKLFF	TGTGCCAGCAGTATCCCGGGACAGGGCGGAAAACTGTTTTTT
NA	13	NA	TRBV6-1	TRBJ2-5	CASSVTYQETQYF	TGTGCCAGCAGTGTCACTTACCAAGAGACCCAGTACTTC
TRBD1	16	NA	TRBV7-2	TRBJ1-6	CASSLSAGTVYSPLHF	TGTGCCAGCAGCTTATCGGCTGGGACAGTGTATTCACCCCTCCACTTT
NA	13	few	TRBV7-9	TRBJ1-4	CASSLEPSEKLFF	TGTGCCAGCAGCTTAGAGCCGAGCGAAAAACTGTTTTTT
NA	12	NA	TRBV19	TRBJ1-2	CASGPTGSGYTF	TGTGCCAGTGGTCCTACAGGGTCTGGCTACACCTTC
NA	12	few	TRBV14	TRBJ2-7	CASSQAFHEQYF	TGTGCCAGCAGCCAAGCCTTCCACGAGCAGTACTTC
NA	16	NA	TRBV7-2	TRBJ2-4	CASSLGGGKAKNIQYF	TGTGCCAGCAGCTTAGGGGGCGGAAAAGCCAAAAACATTCAGTACTTC
NA	11	NA	TRBV18	TRBJ2-1	CASRTYNEQFF	TGTGCCAGCCGAACCTACAATGAGCAGTTCTTC
NA	16	NA	TRBV25-1	TRBJ2-2	CASSELGRASTGELFF	TGTGCCAGCAGTGAATTAGGACGGGCGAGCACCGGGGAGCTGTTTTTT
NA	14	few	TRBV6-5	TRBJ1-4	CASSDTGRNEKLFF	TGTGCCAGCAGTGACACAGGCCGTAATGAAAAACTGTTTTTT
NA	16	NA	TRBV2	TRBJ2-3	CASRGTVITRTDTQYF	TGTGCCAGCAGGGGGACTGTCATTACGCGGACAGATACGCAGTATTTT
NA	13	NA	TRBV30	TRBJ2-2	CAWSVRLNGELFF	TGTGCCTGGAGTGTGAGATTAAACGGGGAGCTGTTTTTT
NA	14	few	TRBV14	TRBJ1-2	CASSQDAGFYGYTF	TGTGCCAGCAGCCAAGACGCGGGTTTTTATGGCTACACCTTC
NA	14	many	TRBV30	TRBJ1-5	CAWSAYSSNQPQHF	TGTGCCTGGAGTGCCTACAGTAGCAATCAGCCCCAGCATTTT
NA	12	few	TRBV29-1	TRBJ1-1	CSGGRLNTEAFF	TGCAGCGGGGGGCGATTGAACACTGAAGCTTTCTTT
NA	11	NA	TRBV2	TRBJ2-3	CASRNPGTQYF	TGTGCCAGCCGGAACCCCGGCACGCAGTATTTT
NA	12	NA	TRBV11-3	TRBJ1-1	CASSLGPREAFF	TGTGCCAGCAGTTTGGGCCCGAGGGAAGCTTTCTTT
TRBD1	15	NA	TRBV18	TRBJ2-3	CASSPQGVRTDTQYF	TGTGCCAGCTCCCCACAGGGGGTACGCACAGATACGCAGTATTTT
NA	16	NA	TRBV18	TRBJ2-1	CASSPKRATGYNEQFF	TGTGCCAGCTCACCGAAGCGGGCTACAGGTTACAATGAGCAGTTCTTC
NA	13	NA	TRBV28	TRBJ1-4	CASTPLPNEKLFF	TGTGCCAGCACTCCTCTCCCTAATGAAAAACTGTTTTTT
NA	17	NA	TRBV14	TRBJ1-2	CASSQDWTRGAHYGYTF	TGTGCCAGCAGCCAAGATTGGACGCGCGGCGCGCACTATGGCTACACCTTC
NA	13	NA	TRBV18	TRBJ1-2	CASQKSGSVGYTF	TGTGCCAGCCAGAAGTCCGGGTCGGTTGGCTACACCTTC
NA	14	few	TRBV19	TRBJ2-3	CASSISGVADTQYF	TGTGCCAGTAGTATCTCAGGGGTGGCGGATACGCAGTATTTT
TRBD1	16	NA	TRBV7-9	TRBJ2-3	CASSLGDRGSTDTQYF	TGTGCCAGCAGCTTAGGAGACAGGGGTAGCACAGATACGCAGTATTTT
NA	14	few	TRBV25-1	TRBJ2-6	CASSQSSGANVLTF	TGTGCCAGCAGTCAGAGCTCTGGGGCCAACGTCCTGACTTTC
TRBD1	16	few	TRBV7-2	TRBJ2-1	CASSLEGQGAYNEQFF	TGTGCCAGCAGCTTAGAGGGACAGGGGGCTTACAATGAGCAGTTCTTC
NA	14	NA	TRBV30	TRBJ2-7	CAWSVQRGAAEQYF	TGTGCCTGGAGTGTACAGAGGGGGGCGGCCGAGCAGTACTTC
NA	14	NA	TRBV13	TRBJ1-2	CASSLKSGVHGYTF	TGTGCCAGCAGCTTAAAGTCAGGGGTTCATGGCTACACCTTC
NA	14	few	TRBV10-3	TRBJ2-3	CAISQGGPEDTQYF	TGTGCCATCAGCCAGGGGGGGCCGGAGGATACGCAGTATTTT
NA	12	few	TRBV29-1	TRBJ2-7	CSVEGSTDEQYF	TGCAGCGTTGAAGGATCCACAGACGAGCAGTACTTC
NA	14	NA	TRBV7-9	TRBJ2-7	CASSLAGALDEQYF	TGTGCCAGCAGCTTAGCGGGAGCGCTAGACGAGCAGTACTTC
TRBD1	13	NA	TRBV19	TRBJ2-1	CASSSTGVGEQFF	TGTGCCAGTAGTAGCACAGGGGTCGGTGAGCAGTTCTTC
TRBD2	12	NA	TRBV6-6	TRBJ2-7	CASRASGIEQYF	TGTGCCAGCCGGGCTAGCGGGATCGAGCAGTACTTC